The 5 T cell receptor beta chains below come from one sample, sequenced in a study of early T cells in non-severe SARS-CoV-2 infection. A single record per CDR3 protein comes from TCRdb applying MiXCR to the 5' RACE reads. This table has roughly 62,000 distinct CDR3 sequences, about 7.7% appearing once. The specimen was whole blood. Source of these receptors: an adult who was a healthcare worker with PCR-confirmed SARS-CoV-2 infection or an uninfected control (not recorded which).

This clonotype came up many times. The V call is TRBV24-1, the J call TRBJ1-1, with 8 bases lining up with TRBD1. The CDR3 consists of 16 residues. Unmatched junction bases numbered 11, after V lost 4 bases and J lost 5 bases. The germline CDR1 and CDR2 sequences are KGHDR and SFDVKD. The CDR3 region is CATSDKDREADTEAFF. The DNA for the CDR3 is TGTGCCACCAGTGACAAGGACAGGGAGGCGGATACTGAAGCTTTCTTT.

This clonotype was observed a few times. The chain uses TRBV7-2 and TRBJ2-1, with 10 bases matching TRBD2. CDR3 length: 15 amino acids. Germline loops: CDR1 SGHTA, CDR2 FQGNSA. V lost 5 bases, J lost 7 bases, and 8 bases stayed unmatched. The CDR3 spells CASSAEGLAVNEQFF. The CDR3 coding sequence is TGTGCCAGCAGCGCAGAAGGACTAGCGGTTAATGAGCAGTTCTTC.

This clonotype was counted only a few times. The chain uses TRBV28 and TRBJ1-2; a weak D match, TRBD1 (6 bases). CDR1 MDHEN and CDR2 SYDVKM come from the germline V gene. V lost 8 bases and J 4 bases, leaving 14 bases between the germline ends. The CDR3 contains 13 residues. The CDR3 DNA follows: TGTGCCAGCCTTTCGGGGACAACCTATGGCTACACCTTC. Its translation is CASLSGTTYGYTF.

This clonotype was found many times. This chain joins TRBV28 and TRBJ2-1; TRBD2 matches at 13 bases. After removal of 7 bases from V and 0 bases from J, the junction contained 9 bases not matched to a gene. CDR3 length equals 18 residues. The V gene's germline CDR1 is MDHEN and CDR2 SYDVKM. CDR3 DNA sequence: TGTGCCAGCAATCTGTTGACTAGCGGGAGGACCTCCTACAATGAGCAGTTCTTC. Translated: CASNLLTSGRTSYNEQFF.

This chain uses TRBV6-6 with TRBJ1-1, with D hard to call. Per the germline V gene, CDR1 is MNHNY and CDR2 is SVGAGI (reference sequence). V lost 7 bases and J lost 3, with 15 bases in between. The CDR3 extends over 14 amino acids. CDR3 DNA sequence: TGTGCCAGCATCCACACAGCGAGTTACACTGAAGCTTTCTTT. Translating it yields CASIHTASYTEAFF.